A selection of T cell receptor beta chains follows, all from one sample in a study of T cell responses to AZD1222 COVID-19 vaccine. The protocol was immunoSEQ multiplex PCR, while the TCRdb copy is restricted to in-frame clones and leaves out a portion. The sample holds some 170,000 clones; approximately 90% are singletons and the top ten take roughly 4%. This sample comprised peripheral blood, obtained 28 days after the second dose of the MenACWY control vaccine. Receptors originate from an adult who received the MenACWY meningococcal vaccine as a control. CDR3s leave out the opening cysteine and the closing phenylalanine or tryptophan.

v_gene	j_gene	CDR3aa
TRBV30	TRBJ1-1	AWSTNRGTEAF
TRBV6-6	TRBJ2-2	ASSYASNTGELF
TRBV11-2	TRBJ2-7	ASSPPLAGPKYEQY
TRBV7-6	TRBJ1-2	ASSLAGTGLIGYT
TRBV20-1	TRBJ1-1	SARETEAF
TRBV28	TRBJ1-2	ASSLRQGNYGYT
TRBV7-9	TRBJ2-5	ASSSGQGQTQY
TRBV9	TRBJ1-4	ASSPKSGATNEKLF
TRBV5-5	TRBJ2-7	ASSLSVTTYEQY
TRBV5-1	TRBJ1-2	ASSPPAGTGNGYT
TRBV19	TRBJ1-2	ASSTRRAGGHYGYT
TRBV5-1	TRBJ1-3	ASSPEDSGNTIY
TRBV9	TRBJ2-1	ASSVGSGIQYNEQF